Reported below is one T cell receptor (beta chain). A junction boundary mismatches the germline segment, possibly from a read error. The data derive from a study of tumor-infiltrating lymphocytes in primary liver carcinoma. Study details: Samples had roughly 3.5 to 7.13 million productive TCRbeta reads, comparable between tissue types.

Both RNA and DNA were isolated together from approximately 20-30 mg of bulk tissue that had not been sorted. CDR1 ENHRY and CDR2 SYGVKD come from the germline V gene. The CDR3 has 14 residues. A constant-region primer served to make TCR beta cDNA from around 500 ng total RNA. Three rounds of nested multiplex PCR with slightly modified ARM-PCR produced TCR beta libraries. The two initial PCR rounds, approximately 10 cycles each, used TRBV1-TRBV30 forward and C-beta reverse primers. From the multiplex PCR reads, TCRdb called clonotypes with MiXCR, one entry per CDR3 protein. The repertoire includes tens of thousands of distinct CDR3 sequences, roughly four fifths of them detected once, and under 40% sits in the top ten.

The V and J genes are TRBV10-3 and TRBJ2-1; a weak D match, TRBD2 (5 bases). Sequenced: liver tumor tissue from sampling region 5. Subset in this sample: tumor region T5, tumor centre. The sequence was obtained from a man aged 35-49 years with primary liver carcinoma and hepatitis B virus infection. CDR3 sequence reads: CVISPTATRDEQSF. The CDR3 nucleotides are TGTGTCATCAGTCCCACGGCGACCCGGGATGAGCAGTCCTTC.